The 11 T cell receptor beta chains listed next were all sequenced from one sample in a study of blood T cells in healthy people across ages (dated by TCRdb to between 2014 and 2016). Libraries were made using 5' RACE. TCRdb records Illumina HiSeq 2500 as the sequencer. A second PCR of about 7 to 12 cycles was performed with a sample-barcoded 5' primer and a J-beta primer mix. TCRdb passed the public sequencing reads through fastp at Q25 and MiXCR, retaining productive beta sequences. Records with the same CDR3 protein are collapsed into one entry carrying the most frequent genes and DNA. Present in this sample are hundreds of thousands of distinct CDR3 sequences, more than 55% of which were seen just once. The ten largest account for about a quarter of the sample. Sequencing used blood. These receptor sequences come from a man aged 40-49 years in good health.

The V call is TRBV27, the J call TRBJ2-3; D uncertain. Germline V gives CDR1 MNHEY, CDR2 SMNVEV (reference sequence). The CDR3 runs to 16 residues. The V end was cut by 6 bases, the J end by 7 bases, with 23 bases between. Here the CDR3 reads CASRTWKAYPSYTQYF. Here the CDR3 DNA reads TGTGCCAGCAGGACGTGGAAGGCGTATCCCTCTTATACGCAGTATTTT.

This chain uses TRBV27 with TRBJ2-3, with 12 bases matching TRBD2. The CDR3 is 18 amino acids. The germline V gene has CDR1 MNHEY and CDR2 SMNVEV (reference sequence). V shed 4 bases, J shed 3 bases, and the junction held 11 bases outside the gene matches. CDR3 nucleotides: TGTGCCAGCAGTTACCTAGCGGGAGGGCGGTCTGGGACAGATACGCAGTATTTT. The encoded protein is CASSYLAGGRSGTDTQYF.

The chain carries TRBV7-2 and TRBJ1-1; TRBD1 aligns across 7 bases. Unmatched junction bases numbered 12, after V lost 6 bases and J lost 2 bases. There are 16 residues in the CDR3. In germline, CDR1 is SGHTA, CDR2 FQGNSA. The CDR3 DNA is TGTGCCAGCAGTGGACGTCAGGGACAGCCCAACACTGAAGCTTTCTTT. Its protein product is CASSGRQGQPNTEAFF. Full variable domain (outside the CDR3, taken from reference TRBV7-2 and TRBJ1-1): GAGVSQSPSNKVTEKGKDVELRCDPISGHTALYWYRQSLGQGLEFLIYFQGNSAPDKSGLPSDRFSAERTGGSVSTLTIQRTQQEDSAVYLCASSGRQGQPNTEAFFGQGTRLTVV.

The CDR3 is CASTRGGRSSYEQYF. CDR3 DNA: TGTGCCAGCACCAGGGGCGGGAGGAGCTCCTACGAGCAGTACTTC. The chain uses TRBV12-3 or TRBV12-4 and TRBJ2-7; 8 bases are shared with TRBD2. The V segment lost 7 bases and the J segment 0 bases; nucleotides outside the gene matches: 8. This CDR3 has 15 amino acids.

The sample holds one count of this clonotype. J is TRBJ1-4 and V is TRBV6-1; TRBD1 aligns across 8 bases. Germline lookup yields CDR1 MNHNS and CDR2 SASEGT. V lost 5 bases, J lost 3 bases, and 5 bases stayed unmatched. The CDR3 runs 15 residues. The CDR3, as DNA: TGTGCCAGCAGTCATCTGACAGGGGCTAATGAAAAACTGTTTTTT. Its protein is CASSHLTGANEKLFF.

This clonotype was counted between two and nine times. The chain is built from TRBV7-2 and TRBJ2-7; D is unresolved. The CDR3 loop spans 12 amino acids. V dropped 6 bases and J dropped 0 bases, with 6 bases sitting between them. Germline CDR1 and CDR2: SGHTA and FQGNSA. The CDR3 DNA reads as TGTGCCAGCAGAGTCGACTCCTACGAGCAGTACTTC. Protein sequence: CASRVDSYEQYF.

On this clonotype: One end of the junction fails to match germline, which may point to a read error. The V and J genes are TRBV12-3 or TRBV12-4 and TRBJ2-3, with D perhaps matching TRBD2 (6 bases). The CDR3 has 14 residues. The CDR3 region is CASSFGEAGDTRYF. The DNA of the CDR3 is TGTGCCAGCAGTTTCGGGGAGGCCGGAGATACGCGGTATTTT.

This clonotype was seen a handful of times. J is TRBJ2-4 and V is TRBV20-1, with D unresolved. The CDR3 contains 13 residues. With 6 bases removed from V and 3 bases from J, the gap between germline ends came to 12 bases. CDR1 is DFQATT, CDR2 SNEGSKA, per germline (reference sequence). CDR3 nucleotides: TGCAGTGCCACTCTAGAAAACAAAAACATTCAGTACTTC. Translating gives CSATLENKNIQYF.

This clonotype is a singleton in its sample. A read error may account for a junction end that differs from germline. CDR3 sequence reads: CSVVQGGSTVAFF. The CDR3 DNA follows: TGCAGCGTTGTCCAAGGAGGGAGCACTGTAGCTTTCTTT. This chain uses TRBV29-1 with TRBJ1-1; no clear D. CDR3 length: 13 residues. CDR1 is SQVTM and CDR2 is ANQGSEA in the germline V gene.

A few counts support this clonotype. V and J are TRBV6-2 or TRBV6-3 and TRBJ2-6; 9 nucleotides agree with TRBD1. The CDR3 has 17 residues. Germline CDR1 MNHEY, CDR2 SVGEGT. V gave up 3 bases and J gave up 2 bases; unmatched junction bases: 5. CDR3 DNA sequence: TGTGCCAGCAGTTATGACAGGGGGATTACTGGGGCCAACGTCCTGACTTTC. Protein product: CASSYDRGITGANVLTF.

The genes are TRBV29-1 and TRBJ1-2; unclear D gene. The ends were cut back, 0 bases at V and 6 bases at J, with 11 bases in the middle. The CDR3 has 13 residues. The V gene's germline CDR1 is SQVTM and CDR2 ANQGSEA. The DNA of the CDR3 is TGCAGCGTTGAAGATCGTCAGAAGGATGGCTACACCTTC. It yields the protein CSVEDRQKDGYTF. Full variable domain (outside the CDR3, taken from reference TRBV29-1 and TRBJ1-2): SAVISQKPSRDICQRGTSLTIQCQVDSQVTMMFWYRQQPGQSLTLIATANQGSEATYESGFVIDKFPISRPNLTFSTLTVSNMSPEDSSIYLCSVEDRQKDGYTFGSGTRLTVV.